This TCR beta chain stems from a study of control samples from healthy donors and cancer patients. Using immunoSEQ multiplex PCR, the repertoire was profiled, and TCRdb retains in-frame clones only, with some absent. The table shows about 250,000 clones, with 82% occurring only once. Sequenced: PBMCs. The clonotype comes from a woman aged 55 to 70 with lung cancer.

The CDR3 region has the DNA TGTGCCACCACCGGACAGAGAGGGCACGAGCAGTACTTC. The encoded protein is CATTGQRGHEQYF. The chain combines TRBV2 with TRBJ2-7, with a possible D match to TRBD1 (6 bases). The CDR3 totals 13 residues. The V gene's germline CDR1 is SNHLY and CDR2 FYNNEI. The V end lost 10 bases, the J end lost 5 bases, and 18 bases lay between the germline ends.